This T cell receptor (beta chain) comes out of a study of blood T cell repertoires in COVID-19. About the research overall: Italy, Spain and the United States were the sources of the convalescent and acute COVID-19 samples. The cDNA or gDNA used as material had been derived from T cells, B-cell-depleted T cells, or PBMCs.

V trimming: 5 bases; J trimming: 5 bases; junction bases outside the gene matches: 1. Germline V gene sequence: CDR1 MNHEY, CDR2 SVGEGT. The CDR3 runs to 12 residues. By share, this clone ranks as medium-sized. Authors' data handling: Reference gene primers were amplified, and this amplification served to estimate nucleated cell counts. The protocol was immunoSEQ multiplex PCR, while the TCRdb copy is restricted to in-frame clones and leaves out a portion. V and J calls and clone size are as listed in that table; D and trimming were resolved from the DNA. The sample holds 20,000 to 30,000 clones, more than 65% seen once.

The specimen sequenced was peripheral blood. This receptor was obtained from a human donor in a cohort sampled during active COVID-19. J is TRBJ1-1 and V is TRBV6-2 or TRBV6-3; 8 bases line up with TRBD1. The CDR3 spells CASSGTGTEAFF. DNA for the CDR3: TGTGCCAGCAGTGGGACAGGAACTGAAGCTTTCTTT.